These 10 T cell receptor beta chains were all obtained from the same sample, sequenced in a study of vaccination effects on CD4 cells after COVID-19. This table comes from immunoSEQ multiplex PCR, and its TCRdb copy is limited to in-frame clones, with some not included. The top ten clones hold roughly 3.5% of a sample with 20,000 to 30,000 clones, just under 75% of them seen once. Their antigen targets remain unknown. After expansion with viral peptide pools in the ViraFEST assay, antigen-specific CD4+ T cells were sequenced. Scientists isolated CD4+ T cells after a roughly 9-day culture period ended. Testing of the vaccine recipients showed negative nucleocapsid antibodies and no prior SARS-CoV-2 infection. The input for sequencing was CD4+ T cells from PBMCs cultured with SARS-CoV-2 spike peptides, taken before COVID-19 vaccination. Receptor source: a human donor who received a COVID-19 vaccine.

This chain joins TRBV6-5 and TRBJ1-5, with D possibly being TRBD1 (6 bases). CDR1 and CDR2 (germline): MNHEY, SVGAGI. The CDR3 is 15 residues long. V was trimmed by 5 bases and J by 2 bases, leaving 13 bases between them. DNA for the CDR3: TGTGCCAGCAGTCCGGACAGACCAGGCAATCAGCCCCAGCATTTT. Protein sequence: CASSPDRPGNQPQHF.

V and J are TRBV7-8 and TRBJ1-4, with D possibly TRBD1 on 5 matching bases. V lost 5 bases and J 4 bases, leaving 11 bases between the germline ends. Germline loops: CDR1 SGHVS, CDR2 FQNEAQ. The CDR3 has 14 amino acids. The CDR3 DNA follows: TGTGCCAGCAGCGATGGGGGGATTAATGAAAAACTGTTTTTT. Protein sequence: CASSDGGINEKLFF.

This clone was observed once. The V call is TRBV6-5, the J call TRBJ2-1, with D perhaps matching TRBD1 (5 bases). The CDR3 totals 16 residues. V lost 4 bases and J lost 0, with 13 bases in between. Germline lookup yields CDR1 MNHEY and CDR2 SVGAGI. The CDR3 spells CASSSDSPVSYNEQFF. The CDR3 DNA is TGTGCCAGCAGTTCCGACAGTCCCGTCTCCTACAATGAGCAGTTCTTC.

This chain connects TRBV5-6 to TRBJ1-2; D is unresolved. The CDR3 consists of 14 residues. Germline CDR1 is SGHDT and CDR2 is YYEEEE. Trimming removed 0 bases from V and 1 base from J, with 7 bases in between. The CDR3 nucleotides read TGTGCCAGCAGCTTGGGTTCCGTTAACTATGGCTACACCTTC. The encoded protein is CASSLGSVNYGYTF.

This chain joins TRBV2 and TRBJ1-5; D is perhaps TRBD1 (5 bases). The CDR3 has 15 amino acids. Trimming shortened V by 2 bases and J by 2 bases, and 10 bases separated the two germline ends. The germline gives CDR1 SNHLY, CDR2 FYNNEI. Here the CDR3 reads CASSEQGNGNQPQHF. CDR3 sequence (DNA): TGTGCCAGCAGTGAACAGGGTAACGGCAATCAGCCCCAGCATTTT.

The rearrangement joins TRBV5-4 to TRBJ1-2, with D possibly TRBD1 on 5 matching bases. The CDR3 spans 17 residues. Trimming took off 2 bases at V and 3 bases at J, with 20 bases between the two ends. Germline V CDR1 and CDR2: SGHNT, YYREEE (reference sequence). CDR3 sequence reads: CASSFLTGRSYDYGYTF. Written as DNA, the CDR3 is TGTGCCAGCAGCTTTTTAACAGGACGCTCGTACGACTATGGCTACACCTTC.

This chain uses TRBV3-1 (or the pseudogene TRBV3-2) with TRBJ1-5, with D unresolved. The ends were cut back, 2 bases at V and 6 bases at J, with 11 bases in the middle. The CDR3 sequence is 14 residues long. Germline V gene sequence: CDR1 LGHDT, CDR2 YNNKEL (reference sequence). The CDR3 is CASSQWGYGQPQHF. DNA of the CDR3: TGTGCCAGCAGCCAATGGGGATATGGTCAGCCCCAGCATTTT.

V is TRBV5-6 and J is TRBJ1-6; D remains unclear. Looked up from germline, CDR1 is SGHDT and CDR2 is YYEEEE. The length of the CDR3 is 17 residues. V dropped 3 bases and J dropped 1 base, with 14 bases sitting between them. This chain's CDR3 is CASSSVLQQSYNSPLHF. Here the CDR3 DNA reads TGTGCCAGCAGCTCGGTACTACAGCAATCCTATAATTCACCCCTCCACTTT.

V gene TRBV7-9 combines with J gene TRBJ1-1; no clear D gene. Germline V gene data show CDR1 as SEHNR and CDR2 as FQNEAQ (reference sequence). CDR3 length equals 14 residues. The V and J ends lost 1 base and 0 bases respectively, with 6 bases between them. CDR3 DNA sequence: TGTGCCAGCAGCTTAGAACACTTGAACACTGAAGCTTTCTTT. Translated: CASSLEHLNTEAFF.

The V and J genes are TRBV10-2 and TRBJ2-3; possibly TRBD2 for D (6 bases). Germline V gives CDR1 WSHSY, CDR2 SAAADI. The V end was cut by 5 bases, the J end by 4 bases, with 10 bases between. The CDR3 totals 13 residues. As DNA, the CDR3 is TGCGCCAGCAGTCCAAGACTAGCAGATACGCAGTATTTT. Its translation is CASSPRLADTQYF.